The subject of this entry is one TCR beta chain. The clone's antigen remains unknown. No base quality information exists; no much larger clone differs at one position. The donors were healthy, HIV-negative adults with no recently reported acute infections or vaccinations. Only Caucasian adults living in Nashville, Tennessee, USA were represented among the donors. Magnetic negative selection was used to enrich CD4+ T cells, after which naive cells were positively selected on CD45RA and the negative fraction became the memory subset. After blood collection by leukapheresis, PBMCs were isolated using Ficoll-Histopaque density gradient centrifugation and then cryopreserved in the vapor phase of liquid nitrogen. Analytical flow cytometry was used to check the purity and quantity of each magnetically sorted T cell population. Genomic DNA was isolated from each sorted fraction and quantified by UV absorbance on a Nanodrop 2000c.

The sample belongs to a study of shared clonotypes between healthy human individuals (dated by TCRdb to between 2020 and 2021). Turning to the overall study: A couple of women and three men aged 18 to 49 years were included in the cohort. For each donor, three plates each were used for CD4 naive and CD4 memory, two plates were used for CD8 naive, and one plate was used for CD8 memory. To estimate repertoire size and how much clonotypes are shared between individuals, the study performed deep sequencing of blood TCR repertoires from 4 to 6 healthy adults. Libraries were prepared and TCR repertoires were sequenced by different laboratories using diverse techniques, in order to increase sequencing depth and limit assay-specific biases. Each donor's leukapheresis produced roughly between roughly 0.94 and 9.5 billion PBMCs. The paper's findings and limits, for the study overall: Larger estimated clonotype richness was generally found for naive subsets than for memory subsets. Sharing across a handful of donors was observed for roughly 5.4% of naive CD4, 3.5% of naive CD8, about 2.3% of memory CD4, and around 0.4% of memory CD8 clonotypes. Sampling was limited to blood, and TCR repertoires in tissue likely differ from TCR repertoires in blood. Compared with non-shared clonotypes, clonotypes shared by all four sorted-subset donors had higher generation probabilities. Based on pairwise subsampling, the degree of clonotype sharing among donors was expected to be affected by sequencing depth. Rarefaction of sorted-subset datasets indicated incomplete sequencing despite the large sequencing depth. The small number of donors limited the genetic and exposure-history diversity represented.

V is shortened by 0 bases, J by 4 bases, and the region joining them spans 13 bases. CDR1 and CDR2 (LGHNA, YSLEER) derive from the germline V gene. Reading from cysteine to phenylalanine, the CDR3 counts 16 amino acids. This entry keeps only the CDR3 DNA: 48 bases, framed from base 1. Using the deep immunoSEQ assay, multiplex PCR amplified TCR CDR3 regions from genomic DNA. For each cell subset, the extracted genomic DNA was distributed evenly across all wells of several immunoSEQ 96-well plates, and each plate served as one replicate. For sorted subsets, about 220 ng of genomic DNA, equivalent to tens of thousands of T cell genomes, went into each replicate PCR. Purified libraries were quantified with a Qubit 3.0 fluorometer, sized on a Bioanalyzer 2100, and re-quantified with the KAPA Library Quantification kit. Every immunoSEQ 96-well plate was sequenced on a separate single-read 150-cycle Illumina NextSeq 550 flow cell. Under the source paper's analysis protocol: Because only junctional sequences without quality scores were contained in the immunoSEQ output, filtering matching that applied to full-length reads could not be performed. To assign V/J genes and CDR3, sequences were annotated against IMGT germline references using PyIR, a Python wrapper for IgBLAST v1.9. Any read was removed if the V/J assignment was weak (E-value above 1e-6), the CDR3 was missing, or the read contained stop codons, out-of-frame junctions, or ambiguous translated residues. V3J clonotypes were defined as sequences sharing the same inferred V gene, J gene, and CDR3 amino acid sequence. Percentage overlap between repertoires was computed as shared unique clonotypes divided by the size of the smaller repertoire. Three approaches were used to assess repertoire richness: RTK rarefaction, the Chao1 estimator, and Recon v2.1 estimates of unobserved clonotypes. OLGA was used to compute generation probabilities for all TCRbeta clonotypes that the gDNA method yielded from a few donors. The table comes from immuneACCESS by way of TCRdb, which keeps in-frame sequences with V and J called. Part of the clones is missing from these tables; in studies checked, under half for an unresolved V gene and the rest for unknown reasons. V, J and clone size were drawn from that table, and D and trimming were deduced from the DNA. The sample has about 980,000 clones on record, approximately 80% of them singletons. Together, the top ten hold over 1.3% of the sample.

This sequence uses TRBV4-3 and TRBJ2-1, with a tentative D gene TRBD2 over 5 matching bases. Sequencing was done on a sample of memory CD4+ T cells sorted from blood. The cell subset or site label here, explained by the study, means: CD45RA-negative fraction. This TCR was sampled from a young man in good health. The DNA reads TGCGCCAGCAGCCAAGAGGTGGGAGCTGGGTACAATGAGCAGTTCTTC. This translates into CASSQEVGAGYNEQFF.